These 14 T cell receptor beta chains share one sample of origin, sequenced in a study of shared T cell receptors in the human thymus. The repertoire was sequenced with immunoSEQ multiplex PCR; TCRdb's copy has only in-frame clones and lacks some. The sample records 700,000 or so clones, 70% to 90% being singletons. This sample also appeared in a second study, on human thymus T cells.

Sequenced sample: thymocytes. The receptor set was obtained from a girl less than two years old with a congenital heart defect.

The rearrangement uses TRBV27 and TRBJ1-1; D is unresolved. The V end was cut by 5 bases, the J end by 1 base, with 8 bases between. The CDR3 runs 13 residues. Germline assignment: CDR1 MNHEY and CDR2 SMNVEV (reference sequence). CDR3 loop: CASSLNWNTEAFF. The CDR3 coding sequence is TGTGCCAGCAGTCTAAACTGGAACACTGAAGCTTTCTTT.

Worth noting for this clone: Other DNA variants within this sample encode the same CDR3. This chain joins TRBV2 and TRBJ2-3; 7 positions match TRBD2. The CDR3 sequence is 16 residues long. V was pared by 2 bases and J by 1 base, with 6 bases of the junction left unmatched. Germline V CDR1 and CDR2: SNHLY, FYNNEI. CDR3 sequence (DNA): TGTGCCAGCAGTGAACGGGCTAGCGGAGGCACAGATACGCAGTATTTT. Amino acid sequence: CASSERASGGTDTQYF.

The chain recombines TRBV5-6 with TRBJ1-1; 9 nucleotides agree with TRBD1. V shed 0 bases and J 3 bases; nucleotides not matched to a gene: 6. Germline CDR1 is SGHDT and CDR2 is YYEEEE. The CDR3 totals 16 residues. The DNA for the CDR3 is TGTGCCAGCAGCTTGGCCCCCCGACAGGGGGACACTGAAGCTTTCTTT. This translates into CASSLAPRQGDTEAFF.

The rearrangement uses TRBV27 and TRBJ2-1, with 8 bases identical to TRBD2. The CDR3 is 19 residues long. Germline V CDR1 and CDR2: MNHEY, SMNVEV (reference sequence). J lost 5 bases, V lost 0 bases, and 15 bases had no gene match. CDR3 bases: TGTGCCAGCAGTTTATCGGGACTAGAAACAGCATATCAGGACAATGAGCAGTTCTTC. It encodes CASSLSGLETAYQDNEQFF.

The rearrangement links TRBV27 to TRBJ2-2; D ambiguous. This CDR3 has 14 amino acids. Germline-derived CDR1 and CDR2 are MNHEY and SMNVEV (reference sequence). Deletions cut 4 bases from V and 6 bases from J, with 12 bases between. Here the CDR3 reads CASSSNREAGELFF. In DNA form, the CDR3 reads TGTGCCAGCAGTTCCAATCGTGAGGCCGGGGAGCTGTTTTTT.

V is TRBV5-6 and J is TRBJ1-2; 9 positions match TRBD1. This CDR3 region has 16 residues. With V trimmed by 4 bases and J by 5 bases, 12 bases remained unmatched. Germline CDR1 reads SGHDT; CDR2 reads YYEEEE. This CDR3 is CASSPHRGRLKYGYTF. CDR3 DNA: TGTGCCAGCAGCCCACACAGGGGGCGCCTTAAGTATGGCTACACCTTC.

The chain couples TRBV25-1 to TRBJ1-2, with D perhaps matching TRBD1 (6 bases). The CDR3 has 13 amino acids. The germline gives CDR1 MGHDK, CDR2 SYGVNS. V shed 5 bases and J shed 3 bases, with 10 bases lying between them. CDR3 coding DNA: TGTGCCAGCAGTTCGACAGGTCACTATGGCTACACCTTC. It yields the protein CASSSTGHYGYTF.

The V and J genes are TRBV14 and TRBJ1-2, with a possible D match to TRBD1 (6 bases). The germline V gene encodes CDR1 SGHDN and CDR2 FVKESK. This CDR3 contains 15 residues. Trimming took 1 base from V and 3 from J, leaving 12 bases between them. The CDR3 region has the DNA TGTGCCAGCAGCCAAGTCAGGGGAAATTACTATGGCTACACCTTC. Amino acids: CASSQVRGNYYGYTF.

This clone was recorded a few times. CDR3 residues: CASIPGGPPQHF. The CDR3 DNA sequence: TGTGCCAGCATTCCAGGGGGCCCGCCCCAGCATTTT. V usage is TRBV25-1 and J usage is TRBJ1-5, with 8 bases that match TRBD1. This CDR3 is built from 12 residues. With V trimmed by 7 bases and J by 9 bases, 5 bases remained unmatched. Looked up from germline, CDR1 is MGHDK and CDR2 is SYGVNS.

The chain combines TRBV28 with TRBJ2-3; 8 bases agree with TRBD2. There are 15 residues in the CDR3. Losses at the gene ends were 3 bases for V and 2 bases for J; bases not matched to a gene: 4. Germline V gene sequence: CDR1 MDHEN, CDR2 SYDVKM. CDR3 amino acids: CASSFFSGDTDTQYF. CDR3 in DNA: TGTGCCAGCAGTTTTTTTAGCGGGGACACAGATACGCAGTATTTT.

DNA for the CDR3: TGTGCCAGCAGCTTGAGACAGGGTTTTGAAGCTTTCTTT. Amino acids: CASSLRQGFEAFF. The chain uses TRBV5-4 and TRBJ1-1; TRBD1 agrees at 7 bases. Germline trimming cut 1 base from V and 7 bases from J; bases unmatched to any gene: 4. The CDR3 has 13 amino acids. Germline CDR1 reads SGHNT; CDR2 reads YYREEE (reference sequence). The variable domain in full, with the rest retrieved from reference TRBV5-4 and TRBJ1-1, is ETGVTQSPTHLIKTRGQQVTLRCSSQSGHNTVSWYQQALGQGPQFIFQYYREEENGRGNFPPRFSGLQFPNYSSELNVNALELDDSALYLCASSLRQGFEAFFGQGTRLTVV.

About this clone itself: Because it lacks the conserved phenylalanine or tryptophan at the end, this CDR3 is likely a read error. Because the CDR3's place on the DNA is in doubt, the DNA is left out and the CDR3 is given as listed by TCRdb. The V gene is TRBV29-1, the J gene TRBJ1-1; TRBD1 reflects the table's D call only, with no check against the DNA. Germline loops: CDR1 SQVTM, CDR2 ANQGSEA. The CDR3 adds up to 9 amino acids, both ends counted. The CDR3 is CSVGQGADR.

The chain couples TRBV11-2 to TRBJ1-4; D possibly corresponds to TRBD1 (5 bases). Germline assignment: CDR1 SGHAT and CDR2 FQNNGV. The V end was cut by 0 bases, the J end by 7 bases, with 15 bases between. This CDR3 region has 16 residues. This CDR3 reads CASSLEGAGRGEKLFF. The CDR3 DNA reads as TGTGCCAGCAGCTTAGAGGGAGCGGGGAGGGGTGAAAAACTGTTTTTT. The whole variable domain, filled in from reference TRBV11-2 and TRBJ1-4, reads EAGVAQSPRYKIIEKRQSVAFWCNPISGHATLYWYQQILGQGPKLLIQFQNNGVVDDSQLPKDRFSAERLKGVDSTLKIQPAKLEDSAVYLCASSLEGAGRGEKLFFGSGTQLSVL.

V is TRBV18 and J is TRBJ1-3; TRBD1 matches at 9 bases. The junction had 7 bases not matched to a gene; V was cut back by 6 bases and J by 4 bases. The CDR3 contains 15 residues. Germline CDR1 KGHSH, CDR2 LQKENI. CDR3 protein: CASSPGQGRGNTIYF. The CDR3, as DNA: TGTGCCAGCTCCCCCGGACAGGGGAGAGGAAACACCATATATTTT.